This TCR beta chain is from a study of brain T cells in children with intractable seizures. This clone came up once. The CDR3 is 13 amino acids. Trimming cost V 1 base and J 1 base, with 4 bases left between them. Germline loops: CDR1 SGHNT, CDR2 YYREEE (reference sequence). Libraries were prepared by immunoSEQ multiplex PCR; TCRdb keeps only in-frame clonotypes and omits some of them. Among about 340,000 clones listed, over 90% were seen once. Time point: blood from clinic visit 5 months post-surgery; TSC patient then seizure free. The source is a boy younger than two with tuberous sclerosis and intractable seizures. Material: peripheral blood, obtained more than 4 months after surgery. This chain connects TRBV5-4 to TRBJ2-3; the D is unclear. CDR3 bases: TGTGCCAGCAGCTTGTCAGGCACAGATACGCAGTATTTT. Translation: CASSLSGTDTQYF.